The clone carrying this TCR beta chain turned up a few times. No antigen is known for it. The V gene lost 6 bases and the J gene lost 0 bases, with 5 bases spanning the gap. The CDR3 covers 13 residues. The sample comes from a study of T cell repertoires in cytomegalovirus infection. Whole-study context: TCR beta signatures that were public indicated CMV infection and matching HLA type.

Findings and limits, study-wide: Cumulative public TCR beta family frequency identified carriers of CMV plus the relevant HLA. Predominance within the ex vivo response was attributable to HLA-C-restricted CMV-specific TCR beta clonotypes.

Each CDR3 protein gets one entry after TCRdb re-called the reads with MiXCR. This table holds 250,000 to 300,000 distinct CDR3 sequences, more than 20% found once. The chain links TRBV12-3 or TRBV12-4 to TRBJ2-2, with D uncertain. The clonotype originates from a human donor in good health (CMV status not recorded). Some clones in this sample may be carry-over from other donors' samples. Sequenced sample: PBMCs. CDR3 loop: CASRPPNTGELFF. The CDR3 coding sequence is TGTGCCAGCAGACCACCGAACACCGGGGAGCTGTTTTTT.